The T cell receptor beta chain described here comes from a study of T cell repertoires in cytomegalovirus infection. This clonotype has ten or more counts. From the reads, TCRdb called clonotypes with MiXCR, one entry per CDR3 protein. The table has around 310,000 distinct CDR3 sequences, roughly a sixth seen once. The V gene end was trimmed by 3 bases and the J gene end by 4 bases; junction bases not matched to a gene: 3. Germline-derived CDR1 and CDR2 are MNHEY and SMNVEV (reference sequence). This CDR3 is built from 14 residues. The chain joins TRBV27 to TRBJ2-3, with 8 bases aligning to TRBD2. The source is a human donor in good health (CMV status not recorded). Some clones in this sample may be carry-over from other donors' samples. Specimen: PBMCs. In nucleotides, the CDR3 is TGTGCCAGCAGTTTCGGGAGGGACCCAGATACGCAGTATTTT. Translating gives CASSFGRDPDTQYF.